Listed here are 3 T cell receptor beta chains from one sample, sequenced in a study of T cell changes during pregnancy in multiple sclerosis. Sequenced by immunoSEQ multiplex PCR; TCRdb stores in-frame clones only, minus some. In the table there are 60,000 to 70,000 clones, about nine tenths of which are singletons. Sequenced material: peripheral blood, taken in the third trimester of pregnancy. Every receptor here comes from a female donor in good health, enrolled as a control in a pregnancy study.

The rearrangement uses TRBV18 and TRBJ2-2, with 7 bases identical to TRBD1. The CDR3 loop spans 18 amino acids. Germline V gene sequence: CDR1 KGHSH, CDR2 LQKENI. J gave up 5 bases and V 3 bases, and 15 bases lay outside the gene matches. DNA for the CDR3: TGTGCCAGCTCACCCCCCCTTCTCCTTGGGACAGCGACCGGGGAGCTGTTTTTT. Its translation: CASSPPLLLGTATGELFF. Full variable domain (outside the CDR3, taken from reference TRBV18 and TRBJ2-2): NAGVMQNPRHLVRRRGQEARLRCSPMKGHSHVYWYRQLPEEGLKFMVYLQKENIIDESGMPKERFSAEFPKEGPSILRIQQVVRGDSAAYFCASSPPLLLGTATGELFFGEGSRLTVL.

The rearrangement joins TRBV4-1 to TRBJ2-2; possible D gene TRBD2, 6 bases. The V end lost 1 base, the J end lost 7 bases, and 13 bases lay between the germline ends. Germline V gene data show CDR1 as MGHRA and CDR2 as YSYEKL. The CDR3 spans 15 residues. CDR3 in amino acids: CASSQVAQRVGELFF. CDR3 nucleotides: TGCGCCAGCAGCCAAGTAGCTCAGCGGGTCGGGGAGCTGTTTTTT.

This chain uses TRBV7-9 with TRBJ2-7; D gene uncertain. V was pared by 2 bases and J by 6 bases, with 11 bases between. From germline, CDR1 is SEHNR and CDR2 FQNEAQ (reference sequence). This CDR3 has 13 residues. CDR3 sequence: CASSLPGETEQYF. CDR3 nucleotide sequence: TGTGCCAGCAGCTTACCCGGTGAAACCGAGCAGTACTTC.